The clone carrying this T cell receptor (beta chain) was detected once. TCRdb keeps only in-frame clones here, not all; method: immunoSEQ multiplex PCR. This sample has more than 45,000 clones, with 90% found just once. The V gene's germline CDR1 is ENHRY and CDR2 SYGVKD. J was trimmed by 5 bases and V by 4 bases; bases with no gene match: 13. The CDR3 loop spans 17 amino acids. The record originates from a study of blood T cell repertoires in COVID-19. The receptor's source is a woman older than 75 with acute or convalescent COVID-19. Sequencing was performed on peripheral blood. The gene calls are TRBV10-3 and TRBJ2-7; 11 bases line up with TRBD2. CDR3 nucleotides: TGTGCCATCAGTGGGACCCCTACTAGCGGGAGAGGCAACGAGCAGTACTTC. Translated: CAISGTPTSGRGNEQYF.